Listed here are 14 T cell receptor beta chains from one sample, sequenced in a study of response to subunit inactivated influenza vaccine. In TCRdb, the RT-PCR reads were re-called with MiXCR into one record per CDR3 protein. The sample lists hundreds of thousands of distinct CDR3 sequences, about 15% occurring once. Sequenced here: PBMCs from blood, sampled roughly 15 days before vaccination. The receptors come from a man aged 50-59 years who received an inactivated influenza vaccine.

CDR3 bases: TGCAGTGCTAGAGATGGGGGAACTCGGAGCTCCTACAATGAGCAGTTCTTC. It encodes CSARDGGTRSSYNEQFF. The chain has TRBV20-1 and TRBJ2-1, with D perhaps given as TRBD1 or TRBD2 (5 bases each). Germline loops: CDR1 DFQATT, CDR2 SNEGSKA (reference sequence). Trimming shortened V by 0 bases and J by 0 bases, and 15 bases separated the two germline ends. There are 17 residues in the CDR3.

CDR3 residues: CASSRLPGAEETQYF. In DNA form, the CDR3 reads TGCGCCAGCAGCCGTCTCCCGGGGGCCGAAGAGACCCAGTACTTC. The V gene is TRBV5-1, the J gene TRBJ2-5; D possibly matches TRBD1 or TRBD2 (6 bases each). The CDR3 contains 15 residues. CDR1 SGHRS and CDR2 YFSETQ come from the germline V gene. Trimming left V 4 bases short and J 3 bases short, with 16 bases between.

This clonotype was counted between two and nine times. V is TRBV5-1 and J is TRBJ2-1, with D tentatively TRBD1 (5 bases). The germline CDR1 and CDR2 sequences are SGHRS and YFSETQ. Trimming removed 5 bases at V and 5 bases at J, with 14 bases between. The CDR3 length is 14 residues. This chain's CDR3 is CASRAQDVNNEQFF. The DNA of the CDR3 is TGCGCCAGCAGGGCACAGGACGTAAACAATGAGCAGTTCTTC.

In its sample, this clonotype was seen once. The rearrangement uses TRBV28 and TRBJ2-3, with D uncertain. Germline-derived CDR1 and CDR2 are MDHEN and SYDVKM. This CDR3 is built from 15 residues. V was cut by 4 bases and J by 4 bases, with 15 bases left in between. As DNA, the CDR3 is TGTGCCAGCAGTTCAGGTTCTCTAGATTCAGATACGCAGTATTTT. The encoded protein is CASSSGSLDSDTQYF.

This clonotype appeared many times. The chain joins TRBV15 to TRBJ2-3; the D gene could be TRBD1 or TRBD2 (5 bases each). This CDR3 comprises 13 residues. With 5 bases removed from V and 3 bases from J, the gap between germline ends came to 9 bases. CDR1 LNHNV and CDR2 YYDKDF come from the germline V gene (reference sequence). The CDR3 region has the DNA TGTGCCACCAGCGGGGGTGGGACAGATACGCAGTATTTT. Its translation is CATSGGGTDTQYF.

This clonotype was counted only a few times. The chain combines TRBV20-1 with TRBJ1-2; 9 bases align to TRBD1. CDR3 length equals 18 residues. The V gene end was trimmed by 0 bases and the J gene end by 4 bases; junction bases not matched to a gene: 15. Germline CDR1 DFQATT, CDR2 SNEGSKA (reference sequence). The CDR3 region has the DNA TGCAGTGCTAGAGATCTTGAGACAGGGGGTAGCCTCCCCTATGGCTACACCTTC. Translated, it gives CSARDLETGGSLPYGYTF.

The chain recombines TRBV20-1 with TRBJ2-7, with TRBD2 matching 10 bases. With V trimmed by 5 bases and J by 0 bases, 4 bases remained unmatched. The CDR3 covers 14 residues. CDR1 and CDR2 from the germline V gene are DFQATT and SNEGSKA (reference sequence). For the CDR3, the DNA is TGCAGTGCTGGACTAGCGGCCAGCTCCTACGAGCAGTACTTC. Translation: CSAGLAASSYEQYF.

The V gene is TRBV15, the J gene TRBJ2-7; the D is unclear. Trimming pared 1 base from V and 5 bases from J, leaving 6 bases between. There are 12 residues in the CDR3. The germline CDR1 and CDR2 sequences are LNHNV and YYDKDF (reference sequence). The DNA for the CDR3 is TGTGCCACCAGCAGAGTGCTCGACGAGCAGTACTTC. Its translation: CATSRVLDEQYF.

This clonotype was detected ten times or more. The rearrangement links TRBV12-3 or TRBV12-4 to TRBJ2-7; 7 bases align to TRBD2. The ends lost 0 bases at V and 7 bases at J; junction bases unmatched: 6. There are 14 residues in the CDR3. Written as DNA, the CDR3 is TGTGCCAGCAGTTTAGCGGGAGGGCCTCTGGAGCAGTACTTC. Its translation: CASSLAGGPLEQYF.

The chain employs TRBV9 and TRBJ2-7, with 7 bases identical to TRBD2. Per the germline V gene, CDR1 is SGDLS and CDR2 is YYNGEE. The CDR3 length is 16 residues. V shed 4 bases, J shed 2 bases, and the junction held 12 bases outside the gene matches. CDR3 amino acids: CASSPTFLAATYEQYF. CDR3 DNA: TGTGCCAGCAGCCCAACCTTCCTAGCGGCAACCTACGAGCAGTACTTC.

This clonotype was seen at least ten times. V is TRBV7-9 and J is TRBJ2-3; 7 nucleotides line up with TRBD1. This CDR3 has 15 amino acids. Per the germline V gene, CDR1 is SEHNR and CDR2 is FQNEAQ (reference sequence). J gave up 2 bases and V 5 bases, and 7 bases lay outside the gene matches. CDR3: CASSQMTGNTDTQYF. CDR3 nucleotide sequence: TGTGCCAGCAGCCAAATGACAGGGAACACAGATACGCAGTATTTT.

This clonotype was seen a few times. The gene calls are TRBV7-9 and TRBJ2-1, with D unclear. The CDR3 totals 14 residues. Trimming removed 0 bases at V and 5 bases at J, with 8 bases between. Germline CDR1 SEHNR, CDR2 FQNEAQ (reference sequence). CDR3 in DNA: TGTGCCAGCAGCTTAGCTTCCAGAAACAATGAGCAGTTCTTC. This translates into CASSLASRNNEQFF.

This clonotype has at least ten counts. The chain employs TRBV12-3 or TRBV12-4 and TRBJ2-2; TRBD2 is a possible D gene (5 bases). This CDR3 spans 11 amino acids. Trimming removed 6 bases at V and 9 bases at J, with 8 bases between. The CDR3 nucleotides read TGTGCCAGCAGCGGGGTGAGGGAGCTGTTTTTT. Translating gives CASSGVRELFF.

The chain links TRBV24-1 to TRBJ2-1; 9 positions agree with TRBD1. CDR1 and CDR2 (germline): KGHDR, SFDVKD. The CDR3 is 16 amino acids. Germline trimming cut 3 bases from V and 9 bases from J; bases unmatched to any gene: 11. CDR3 nucleotide sequence: TGTGCCACCAGTGATGTCGGACAGGGGTACAAAGCTGAGCAGTTCTTC. Amino acids: CATSDVGQGYKAEQFF.